This T cell receptor (beta chain) was retrieved from a study of T cell responses to AZD1222 COVID-19 vaccine. Study observations and caveats: Nearly half of spike-specific TCRs reportedly go after variant regions that carry no mutations. In a largely white British group with more females than males, clonal diversity was possibly underestimated. Across the whole spike, CD4 TCRs peaked at regions 160-218 and 743-854.

The germline gives CDR1 MNHNS, CDR2 SASEGT. The CDR3 has 15 amino acids. Trimming removed 3 bases at V and 0 bases at J, with 12 bases between. A word on this clone: Antigen specificity is unknown.

Sequenced by immunoSEQ multiplex PCR; TCRdb stores in-frame clones only, minus some. The sample contains tens of thousands of clones, 75% to 85% of which appear only once. The sample consisted of peripheral blood, taken on day 0 of AZD1222 vaccination. The clonotype originates from an adult in good health. The chain recombines TRBV6-1 with TRBJ2-7, with TRBD2 as a possible D gene (6 bases). The CDR3 DNA is TGTGCCAGCAGTGACCCCGGGGGATTCTCCTACGAGCAGTACTTC. It is translated as CASSDPGGFSYEQYF.